One and the same sample provided the 6 T cell receptor beta chains below, sequenced in a study of CD8+CD57+ T cells in acquired aplastic anemia. For CDR3 and TCR beta VDJ profiling, genomic DNA was the template used. TCRdb re-called the reads with MiXCR, one entry per CDR3 protein. Of more than 150,000 distinct CDR3 sequences listed, 40% to 55% are singletons. Patients chosen for sequencing had CD8+CD57+ cells that had expanded, as shown by flow cytometry. Sequencing was done on a sample of sorted CD4+, CD8+, or CD8+CD57+ T cells (not recorded which) from PBMCs. These receptors all come from a human donor with aplastic anemia.

At least ten counts were recorded for this clonotype. The chain combines TRBV4-1 with TRBJ1-5, with D uncertain. Germline assignment: CDR1 MGHRA and CDR2 YSYEKL. V was clipped by 0 bases and J by 2 bases, with 2 bases between them. This CDR3 region has 13 residues. The CDR3 reads CASSQERNQPQHF. The CDR3 DNA reads TGCGCCAGCAGCCAAGAACGCAATCAGCCCCAGCATTTT.

The rearrangement uses TRBV24-1 and TRBJ1-4; TRBD1 is a possible D gene (6 bases). Trimming took 8 bases from V and 8 from J, leaving 17 bases between them. The CDR3 length is 14 residues. The germline V gene has CDR1 KGHDR and CDR2 SFDVKD. The CDR3 sequence: CATNHGGAREKLFF. CDR3 coding DNA: TGTGCCACCAACCATGGGGGGGCTCGGGAAAAACTGTTTTTT.

The chain carries TRBV4-1 and TRBJ2-7; the D gene is possibly TRBD2 (6 bases). Germline values: CDR1 MGHRA, CDR2 YSYEKL. This CDR3 has 15 residues. The germline V and J ends were trimmed by 3 bases and 1 base, with 13 bases remaining between them. CDR3: CASSHYTAGSYEQYF. CDR3 bases: TGCGCCAGCAGCCATTACACGGCGGGGTCCTACGAGCAGTACTTC.

This chain links TRBV25-1 with TRBJ2-7; TRBD2 agrees at 9 bases. Per germline, CDR1 MGHDK and CDR2 SYGVNS. The CDR3 is 14 residues long. V was clipped by 3 bases and J by 3 bases; unmatched bases: 3. The CDR3 here is CASSDSGRSYEQYF. CDR3 nucleotides: TGTGCCAGCAGTGACAGCGGGAGGAGCTACGAGCAGTACTTC.

This clonotype was detected many times. The rearrangement uses TRBV19 and TRBJ1-5; perhaps TRBD1 as D (5 bases). V was shortened by 6 bases and J by 0 bases, with 12 bases between the two germline ends. Germline assignment: CDR1 LNHDA and CDR2 SQIVND (reference sequence). This CDR3 has 15 residues. The CDR3 sequence is CASSPPTVSNQPQHF. CDR3 sequence (DNA): TGTGCCAGTAGCCCCCCGACAGTTAGCAATCAGCCCCAGCATTTT.

There are many counts of this clonotype. The V gene is TRBV7-2, the J gene TRBJ2-1; D uncertain. CDR1 is SGHTA, CDR2 FQGNSA, per germline. V lost 1 base to trimming and J lost 11 bases, with 6 bases between them. This CDR3 has 11 amino acids. The CDR3 coding sequence is TGTGCCAGCAGCTTAGTTTTTAAGCAGTTCTTC. Translation gives CASSLVFKQFF.